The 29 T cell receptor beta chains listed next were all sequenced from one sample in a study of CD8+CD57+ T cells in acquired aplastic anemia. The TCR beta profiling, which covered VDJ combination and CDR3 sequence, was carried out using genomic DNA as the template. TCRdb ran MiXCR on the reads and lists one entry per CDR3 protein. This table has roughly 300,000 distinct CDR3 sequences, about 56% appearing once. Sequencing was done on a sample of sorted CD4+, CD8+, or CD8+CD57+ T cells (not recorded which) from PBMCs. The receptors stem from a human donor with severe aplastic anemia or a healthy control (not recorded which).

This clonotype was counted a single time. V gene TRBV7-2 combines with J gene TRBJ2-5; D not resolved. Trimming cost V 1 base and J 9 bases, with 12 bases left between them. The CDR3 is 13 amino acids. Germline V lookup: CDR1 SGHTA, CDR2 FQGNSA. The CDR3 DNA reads TGTGCCAGCAGCTTAGAAGCCAGCTCACCCCAGTACTTC. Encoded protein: CASSLEASSPQYF.

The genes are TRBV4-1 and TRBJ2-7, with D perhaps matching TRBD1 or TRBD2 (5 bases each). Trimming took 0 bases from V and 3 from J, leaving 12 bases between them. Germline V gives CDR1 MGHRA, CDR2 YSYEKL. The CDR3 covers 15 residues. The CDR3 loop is CASSQDWGEGYEQYF. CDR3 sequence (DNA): TGCGCCAGCAGCCAAGATTGGGGCGAGGGCTACGAGCAGTACTTC.

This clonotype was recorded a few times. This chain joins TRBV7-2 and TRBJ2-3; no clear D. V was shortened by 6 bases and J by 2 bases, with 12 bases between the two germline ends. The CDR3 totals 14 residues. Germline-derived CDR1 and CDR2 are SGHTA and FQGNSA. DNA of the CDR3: TGTGCCAGCAGTTTCTCCATTTCCACAGATACGCAGTATTTT. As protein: CASSFSISTDTQYF.

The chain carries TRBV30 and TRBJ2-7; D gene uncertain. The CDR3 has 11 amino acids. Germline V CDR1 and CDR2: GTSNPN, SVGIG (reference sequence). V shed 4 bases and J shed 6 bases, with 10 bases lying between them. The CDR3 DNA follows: TGTGCCTGGACCCATGGGCTCGAGCAGTACTTC. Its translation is CAWTHGLEQYF.

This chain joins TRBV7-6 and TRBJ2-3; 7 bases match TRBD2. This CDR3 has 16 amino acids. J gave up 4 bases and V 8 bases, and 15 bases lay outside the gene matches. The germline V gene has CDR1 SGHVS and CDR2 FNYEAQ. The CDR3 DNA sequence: TGTGCCAGCGTTTCCGTAGGGCGGGGGAGACCAGATACGCAGTATTTT. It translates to CASVSVGRGRPDTQYF.

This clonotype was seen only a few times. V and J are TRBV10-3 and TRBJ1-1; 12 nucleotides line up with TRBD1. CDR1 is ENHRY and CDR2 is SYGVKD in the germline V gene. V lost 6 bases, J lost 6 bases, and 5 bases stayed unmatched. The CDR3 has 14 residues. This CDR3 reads CAISQGQGAAEAFF. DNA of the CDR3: TGTGCCATCAGCCAGGGACAGGGGGCAGCTGAAGCTTTCTTT.

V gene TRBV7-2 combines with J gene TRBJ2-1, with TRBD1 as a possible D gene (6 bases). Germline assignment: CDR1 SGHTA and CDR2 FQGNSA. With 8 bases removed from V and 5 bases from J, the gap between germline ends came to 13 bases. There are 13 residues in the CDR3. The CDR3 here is CASQQGPHNEQFF. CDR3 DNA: TGTGCCAGCCAGCAGGGGCCTCACAATGAGCAGTTCTTC.

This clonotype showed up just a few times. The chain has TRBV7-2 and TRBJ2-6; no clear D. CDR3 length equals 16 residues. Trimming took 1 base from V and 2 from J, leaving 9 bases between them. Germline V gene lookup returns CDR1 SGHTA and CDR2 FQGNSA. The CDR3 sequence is CASSLVSGAGANVLTF. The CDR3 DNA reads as TGTGCCAGCAGCTTAGTGTCAGGAGCTGGGGCCAACGTCCTGACTTTC.

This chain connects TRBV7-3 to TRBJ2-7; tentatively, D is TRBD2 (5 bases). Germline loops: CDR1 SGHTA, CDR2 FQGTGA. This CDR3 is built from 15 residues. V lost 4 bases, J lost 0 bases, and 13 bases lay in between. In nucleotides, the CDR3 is TGTGCCAGCAGCTCCGTCGAGGAGGCCTCCTACGAGCAGTACTTC. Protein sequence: CASSSVEEASYEQYF.

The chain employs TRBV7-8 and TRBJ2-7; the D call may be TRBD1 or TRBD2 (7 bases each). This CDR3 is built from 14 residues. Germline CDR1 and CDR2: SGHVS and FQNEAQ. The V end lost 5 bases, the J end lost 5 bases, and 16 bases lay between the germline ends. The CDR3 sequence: CASSLWAGGDEQYF. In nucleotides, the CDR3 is TGTGCCAGCAGCCTGTGGGCAGGGGGGGACGAGCAGTACTTC.

The CDR3 region has the DNA TGTGCCTGGAAAAAAGGGTCAGCTTTGAACTATGGCTACACCTTC. Translation: CAWKKGSALNYGYTF. J is TRBJ1-2 and V is TRBV30; D gene uncertain. Germline CDR1 reads GTSNPN; CDR2 reads SVGIG (reference sequence). CDR3 length equals 15 residues. Trimming pared 4 bases from V and 2 bases from J, leaving 17 bases between.

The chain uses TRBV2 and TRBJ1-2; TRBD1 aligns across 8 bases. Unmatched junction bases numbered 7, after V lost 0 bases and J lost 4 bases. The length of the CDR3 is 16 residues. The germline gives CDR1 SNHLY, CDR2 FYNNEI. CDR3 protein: CASSEAVGQGIYGYTF. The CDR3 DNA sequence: TGTGCCAGCAGTGAAGCGGTAGGACAGGGTATCTATGGCTACACCTTC.

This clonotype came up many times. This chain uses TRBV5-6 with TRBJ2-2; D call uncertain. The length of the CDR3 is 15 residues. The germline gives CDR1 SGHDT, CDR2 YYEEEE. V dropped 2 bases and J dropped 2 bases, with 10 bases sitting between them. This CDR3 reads CASSLNPPNTGELFF. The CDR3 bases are TGTGCCAGCAGCTTAAACCCCCCTAACACCGGGGAGCTGTTTTTT.

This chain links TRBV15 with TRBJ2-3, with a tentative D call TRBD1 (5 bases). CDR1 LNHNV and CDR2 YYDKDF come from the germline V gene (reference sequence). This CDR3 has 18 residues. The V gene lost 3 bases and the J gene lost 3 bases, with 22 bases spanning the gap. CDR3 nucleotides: TGTGCCACCAGCAGCTTGGGTTTGGGTGGGGCAAGGACAGATACGCAGTATTTT. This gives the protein CATSSLGLGGARTDTQYF. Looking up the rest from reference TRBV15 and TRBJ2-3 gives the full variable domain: DAMVIQNPRYQVTQFGKPVTLSCSQTLNHNVMYWYQQKSSQAPKLLFHYYDKDFNNEADTPDNFQSRRPNTSFCFLDIRSPGLGDTAMYLCATSSLGLGGARTDTQYFGPGTRLTVL.

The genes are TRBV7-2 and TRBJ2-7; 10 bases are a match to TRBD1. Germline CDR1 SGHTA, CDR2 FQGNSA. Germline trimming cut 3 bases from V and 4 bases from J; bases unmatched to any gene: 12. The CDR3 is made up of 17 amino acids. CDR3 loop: CASSLIVLGTGVYEQYF. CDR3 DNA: TGTGCCAGCAGCTTGATTGTCTTGGGGACAGGGGTTTACGAGCAGTACTTC. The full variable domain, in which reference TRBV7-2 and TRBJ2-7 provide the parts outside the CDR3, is GAGVSQSPSNKVTEKGKDVELRCDPISGHTALYWYRQSLGQGLEFLIYFQGNSAPDKSGLPSDRFSAERTGGSVSTLTIQRTQQEDSAVYLCASSLIVLGTGVYEQYFGPGTRLTVT.

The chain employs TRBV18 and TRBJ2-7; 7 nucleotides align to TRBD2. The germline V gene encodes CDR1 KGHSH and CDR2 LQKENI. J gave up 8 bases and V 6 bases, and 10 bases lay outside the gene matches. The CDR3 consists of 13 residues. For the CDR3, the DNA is TGTGCCAGCTCTTCCGGGACTAACATCCAGCAGTACTTC. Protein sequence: CASSSGTNIQQYF.

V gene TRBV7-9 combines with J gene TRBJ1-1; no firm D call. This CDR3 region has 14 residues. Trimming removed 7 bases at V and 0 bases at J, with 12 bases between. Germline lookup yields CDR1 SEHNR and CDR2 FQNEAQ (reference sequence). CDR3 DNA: TGTGCCAGCACCCACGAGAGAGTGAACACTGAAGCTTTCTTT. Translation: CASTHERVNTEAFF.

Written as DNA, the CDR3 is TGTGCCACCAGCAGAGATGGGCGGGTCGCAGATACGCAGTATTTT. This gives the protein CATSRDGRVADTQYF. The chain recombines TRBV15 with TRBJ2-3; D possibly corresponds to TRBD2 (5 bases). From germline, CDR1 is LNHNV and CDR2 YYDKDF (reference sequence). The CDR3 sequence is 15 residues long. V was pared by 0 bases and J by 4 bases, with 11 bases between. Variable domain in full (rest from reference TRBV15 and TRBJ2-3): DAMVIQNPRYQVTQFGKPVTLSCSQTLNHNVMYWYQQKSSQAPKLLFHYYDKDFNNEADTPDNFQSRRPNTSFCFLDIRSPGLGDTAMYLCATSRDGRVADTQYFGPGTRLTVL.

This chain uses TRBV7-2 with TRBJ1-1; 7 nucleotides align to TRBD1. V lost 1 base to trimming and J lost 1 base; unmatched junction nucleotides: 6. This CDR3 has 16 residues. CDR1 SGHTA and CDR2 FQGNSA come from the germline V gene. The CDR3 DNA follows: TGTGCCAGCAGCTTAGACGAGGGGGCTACGAACACTGAAGCTTTCTTT. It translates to CASSLDEGATNTEAFF.

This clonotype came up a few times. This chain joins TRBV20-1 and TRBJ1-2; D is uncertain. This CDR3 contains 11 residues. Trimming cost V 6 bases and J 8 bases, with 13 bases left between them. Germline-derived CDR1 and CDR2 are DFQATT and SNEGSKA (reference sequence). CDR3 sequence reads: CSADRPRGYTF. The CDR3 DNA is TGCAGTGCAGATCGTCCACGGGGCTACACCTTC.

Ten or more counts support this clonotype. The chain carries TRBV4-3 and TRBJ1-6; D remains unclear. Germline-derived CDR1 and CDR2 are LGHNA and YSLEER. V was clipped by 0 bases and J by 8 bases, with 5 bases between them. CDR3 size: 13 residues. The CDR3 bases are TGCGCCAGCAGCCAAGATAACTATTCACCCCTCCACTTT. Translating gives CASSQDNYSPLHF.

The CDR3 spells CATSPSLAGDTYEQYF. The DNA of the CDR3 is TGCGCCACCTCTCCCTCCCTAGCGGGTGATACCTACGAGCAGTACTTC. This sequence joins TRBV5-1 and TRBJ2-7, with 8 bases fitting TRBD2. Per germline, CDR1 SGHRS and CDR2 YFSETQ. The CDR3 has 16 amino acids. The V gene end was trimmed by 9 bases and the J gene end by 2 bases; junction bases not matched to a gene: 16.

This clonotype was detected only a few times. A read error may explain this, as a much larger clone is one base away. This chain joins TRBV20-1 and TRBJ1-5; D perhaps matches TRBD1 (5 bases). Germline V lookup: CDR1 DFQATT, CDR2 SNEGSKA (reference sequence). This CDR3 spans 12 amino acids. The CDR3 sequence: CSAKQVMQPRHF. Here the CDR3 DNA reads TGCAGTGCTAAACAGGTGATGCAGCCCCGGCATTTT.

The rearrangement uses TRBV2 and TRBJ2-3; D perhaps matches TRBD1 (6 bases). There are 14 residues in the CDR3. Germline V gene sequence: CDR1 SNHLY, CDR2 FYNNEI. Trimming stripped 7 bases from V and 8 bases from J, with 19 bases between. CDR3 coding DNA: TGTGCCAGCAAGGCCACCCAGGGGTTCGGTACGCAGTATTTT. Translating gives CASKATQGFGTQYF.

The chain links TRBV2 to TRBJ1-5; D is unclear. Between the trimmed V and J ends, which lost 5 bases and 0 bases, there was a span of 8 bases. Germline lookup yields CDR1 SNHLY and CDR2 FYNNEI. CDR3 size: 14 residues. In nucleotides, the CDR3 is TGTGCCAGCAGTTCTGAATATAGCAATCAGCCCCAGCATTTT. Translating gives CASSSEYSNQPQHF.

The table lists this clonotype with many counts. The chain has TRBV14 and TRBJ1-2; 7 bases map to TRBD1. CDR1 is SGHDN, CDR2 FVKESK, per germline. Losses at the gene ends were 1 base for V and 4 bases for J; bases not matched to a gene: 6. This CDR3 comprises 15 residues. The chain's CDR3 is CASSQGTTGVYGYTF. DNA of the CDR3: TGTGCCAGCAGCCAAGGCACTACAGGGGTCTATGGCTACACCTTC.

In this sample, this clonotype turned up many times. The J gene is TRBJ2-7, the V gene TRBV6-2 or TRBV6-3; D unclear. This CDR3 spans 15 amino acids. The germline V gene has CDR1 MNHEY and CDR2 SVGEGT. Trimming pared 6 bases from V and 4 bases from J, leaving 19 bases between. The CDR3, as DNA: TGTGCCAGCAGCCCGACCCAAATGGTGCAGTACGAGCAGTACTTC. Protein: CASSPTQMVQYEQYF.

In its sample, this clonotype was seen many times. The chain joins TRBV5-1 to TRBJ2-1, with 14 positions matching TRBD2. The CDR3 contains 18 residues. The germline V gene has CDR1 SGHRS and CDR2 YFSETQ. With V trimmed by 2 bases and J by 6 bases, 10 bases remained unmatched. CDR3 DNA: TGCGCCAGCAGCTTCGAACTGACTAGCGGGGGGGGGATCAATGAGCAGTTCTTC. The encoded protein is CASSFELTSGGGINEQFF.

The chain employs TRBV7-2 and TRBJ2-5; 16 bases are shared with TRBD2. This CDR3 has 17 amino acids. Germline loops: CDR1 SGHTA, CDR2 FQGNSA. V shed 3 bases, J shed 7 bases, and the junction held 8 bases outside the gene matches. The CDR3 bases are TGTGCCAGCAGCTTCCCGGGACTAGCGGGGGGGGGCGCGACCCAGTACTTC. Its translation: CASSFPGLAGGGATQYF.